Listed here are 24 T cell receptor beta chains from one sample, sequenced in a study of cytomegalovirus exposure and HLA in healthy donors. Vbeta (60) and Jbeta (13) primers were used in the PCR. The repertoire was sequenced with immunoSEQ multiplex PCR; TCRdb's copy has only in-frame clones and lacks some. Found here are over 90,000 clones, 60% to 80% of them singletons; the top ten hold 3.2%. Sequenced sample: PBMCs. The receptors originated from a man aged 55 to 70 in good health and CMV-seronegative.

This clone showed up just once. This rearrangement joins TRBV12-5 to TRBJ1-1; maybe TRBD1 (5 bases). The CDR3 spans 15 residues. The V gene's germline CDR1 is LGHNT and CDR2 FRNRAP. Trimming cost V 0 bases and J 1 base, with 9 bases left between them. The CDR3 nucleotides are TGTGCTAGTGGTTTGGTCCGCGGGGGGAACACTGAAGCTTTCTTT. Translating it yields CASGLVRGGNTEAFF. Complete variable domain (other parts from reference TRBV12-5 and TRBJ1-1): DARVTQTPRHKVTEMGQEVTMRCQPILGHNTVFWYRQTMMQGLELLAYFRNRAPLDDSGMPKDRFSAEMPDATLATLKIQPSEPRDSAVYFCASGLVRGGNTEAFFGQGTRLTVV.

This clone was picked up a small number of times. The rearrangement joins TRBV7-6 to TRBJ1-4; 8 bases line up with TRBD1. Germline-derived CDR1 and CDR2 are SGHVS and FNYEAQ. J lost 7 bases, V lost 1 base, and 17 bases had no gene match. The CDR3 is made up of 19 amino acids. The CDR3 protein is CASSLGLGRGLIHSEKLFF. CDR3 nucleotides: TGTGCCAGCAGCTTAGGACTCGGCAGGGGGCTGATCCACTCTGAAAAACTGTTTTTT. Drawing the rest from reference TRBV7-6 and TRBJ1-4, the complete variable domain is GAGVSQSPRYKVTKRGQDVALRCDPISGHVSLYWYRQALGQGPEFLTYFNYEAQQDKSGLPNDRFSAERPEGSISTLTIQRTEQRDSAMYRCASSLGLGRGLIHSEKLFFGSGTQLSVL.

This rearrangement joins TRBV2 to TRBJ2-2; D may be TRBD1 (5 bases). The germline gives CDR1 SNHLY, CDR2 FYNNEI. The length of the CDR3 is 14 residues. Trimming took 6 bases from V and 4 from J, leaving 12 bases between them. The CDR3 spells CASRTTGSTGELFF. The CDR3 DNA follows: TGTGCCAGCAGGACCACAGGATCCACCGGGGAGCTGTTTTTT. Complete variable domain (other parts from reference TRBV2 and TRBJ2-2): EPEVTQTPSHQVTQMGQEVILRCVPISNHLYFYWYRQILGQKVEFLVSFYNNEISEKSEIFDDQFSVERPDGSNFTLKIRSTKLEDSAMYFCASRTTGSTGELFFGEGSRLTVL.

V is TRBV29-1 and J is TRBJ1-3; no clear D gene. The CDR3 extends over 14 amino acids. Germline V gives CDR1 SQVTM, CDR2 ANQGSEA. V was clipped by 6 bases and J by 0 bases, with 12 bases between them. Here the CDR3 DNA reads TGCAGCGTCCAGAGGGCCCGCTCTGGAAACACCATATATTTT. Amino acids: CSVQRARSGNTIYF.

A few counts support this clone. V and J are TRBV2 and TRBJ1-2, with TRBD1 matching 8 bases. Germline CDR1 and CDR2: SNHLY and FYNNEI. The CDR3 sequence is 13 residues long. V lost 3 bases and J lost 4; bases outside the gene matches: 1. CDR3 DNA sequence: TGTGCCAGCAGTGATGACAGGGGCTATGGCTACACCTTC. Residues: CASSDDRGYGYTF.

The chain couples TRBV2 to TRBJ2-1; 12 nucleotides align to TRBD2. Germline lookup yields CDR1 SNHLY and CDR2 FYNNEI. V lost 10 bases, J lost 7 bases, and 8 bases stayed unmatched. This CDR3 is built from 14 residues. The CDR3 region is CATLLAGGSNEQFF. In DNA, the CDR3 is TGTGCCACTCTCCTAGCGGGAGGGAGTAATGAGCAGTTCTTC.

The rearrangement links TRBV19 to TRBJ2-1; D unclear. The ends were cut back, 5 bases at V and 9 bases at J, with 11 bases in the middle. This CDR3 comprises 12 residues. The germline gives CDR1 LNHDA, CDR2 SQIVND (reference sequence). The CDR3 DNA follows: TGTGCCAGTAGTGCCTCAAAAGCTGAGCAGTTCTTC. Protein product: CASSASKAEQFF.

The chain carries TRBV18 and TRBJ2-7, with 10 nucleotides matching TRBD1. V trimming: 4 bases; J trimming: 4 bases; junction bases outside the gene matches: 13. The length of the CDR3 is 17 residues. The germline V gene encodes CDR1 KGHSH and CDR2 LQKENI. In nucleotides, the CDR3 is TGTGCCAGCTCACTCGACAGGGGGCAAGGTAGTGGTTACGAGCAGTACTTC. Translation: CASSLDRGQGSGYEQYF. Combining the CDR3 with reference TRBV18 and TRBJ2-7 gives the whole variable domain NAGVMQNPRHLVRRRGQEARLRCSPMKGHSHVYWYRQLPEEGLKFMVYLQKENIIDESGMPKERFSAEFPKEGPSILRIQQVVRGDSAAYFCASSLDRGQGSGYEQYFGPGTRLTVT.

The chain couples TRBV6-6 to TRBJ1-2; D is uncertain. V was shortened by 6 bases and J by 3 bases, with 8 bases between the two germline ends. This CDR3 comprises 12 residues. The germline gives CDR1 MNHNY, CDR2 SVGAGI (reference sequence). This CDR3 reads CASRLADYGYTF. CDR3 nucleotide sequence: TGTGCCAGCAGGTTAGCGGACTATGGCTACACCTTC.

This chain links TRBV6-1 with TRBJ2-2, with 9 positions matching TRBD2. From germline, CDR1 is MNHNS and CDR2 SASEGT. The CDR3 is 14 residues long. The V and J ends lost 6 bases and 1 base, in that order; junction bases with no gene match: 0. The CDR3 sequence: CASRTSGNTGELFF. The CDR3 DNA reads as TGTGCCAGCAGGACTAGCGGGAACACCGGGGAGCTGTTTTTT.

The J gene is TRBJ1-1, the V gene TRBV6-1; D not certain. V lost 1 base, J lost 3 bases, and 6 bases lay in between. The CDR3 has 13 amino acids. Per the germline V gene, CDR1 is MNHNS and CDR2 is SASEGT. The CDR3: CASSEVEHTEAFF. The CDR3 DNA sequence: TGTGCCAGCAGTGAAGTCGAGCACACTGAAGCTTTCTTT.

The chain couples TRBV11-3 to TRBJ2-3; D is perhaps TRBD2 (5 bases). Germline V gene sequence: CDR1 SGHNT, CDR2 YENEEA. V lost 5 bases and J 0 bases, leaving 9 bases between the germline ends. CDR3 length equals 14 residues. The CDR3 sequence: CASSRKRSTDTQYF. The DNA for the CDR3 is TGTGCCAGCAGCCGGAAGCGGAGCACAGATACGCAGTATTTT. Variable domain in full (rest from reference TRBV11-3 and TRBJ2-3): EAGVVQSPRYKIIEKKQPVAFWCNPISGHNTLYWYLQNLGQGPELLIRYENEEAVDDSQLPKDRFSAERLKGVDSTLKIQPAELGDSAVYLCASSRKRSTDTQYFGPGTRLTVL.

This clone was counted between two and nine times. The genes are TRBV6-6 and TRBJ2-7; 9 bases agree with TRBD1. The germline V gene encodes CDR1 MNHNY and CDR2 SVGAGI (reference sequence). This CDR3 is built from 15 residues. The junction had 8 bases not matched to a gene; V was cut back by 5 bases and J by 3 bases. The CDR3 DNA sequence: TGTGCCAGCAGTAGTACCGGGACAGGGTACTACGAGCAGTACTTC. Encoded protein: CASSSTGTGYYEQYF.

The genes are TRBV6-6 and TRBJ1-2; possible D gene TRBD1, 5 bases. CDR1 MNHNY and CDR2 SVGAGI come from the germline V gene (reference sequence). This CDR3 has 12 residues. Trimming pared 8 bases from V and 8 bases from J, leaving 15 bases between. CDR3 in DNA: TGTGCCAGCGGGAGGTGGGGCCAGGGCTACACCTTC. It codes for CASGRWGQGYTF.

This chain uses TRBV11-2 with TRBJ1-5; D is perhaps TRBD1 (5 bases). The CDR3 consists of 15 residues. V gave up 0 bases and J gave up 4 bases, with 10 bases separating them. From germline, CDR1 is SGHAT and CDR2 FQNNGV. CDR3 coding DNA: TGTGCCAGCAGCTTAGAGCCCGGGGGAAATCAGCCCCAGCATTTT. Its protein product is CASSLEPGGNQPQHF.

The table lists this clone with a few counts. This chain links TRBV19 with TRBJ2-3; tentatively, D is TRBD1 (5 bases). Between the trimmed V and J ends, which lost 6 bases and 4 bases, there was a span of 17 bases. Per germline, CDR1 LNHDA and CDR2 SQIVND (reference sequence). The CDR3 has 15 residues. The CDR3 is CASRRGRVGSDTQYF. The CDR3, as DNA: TGTGCCAGTAGGCGTGGCAGGGTAGGTTCAGATACGCAGTATTTT.

The chain couples TRBV14 to TRBJ2-6, with D unresolved. The germline V gene encodes CDR1 SGHDN and CDR2 FVKESK. The V and J ends lost 3 bases and 0 bases respectively, with 15 bases between them. The CDR3 runs 18 residues. The CDR3 DNA reads TGTGCCAGCAGCCATTTGTCTCAGTGGCACTCTGGGGCCAACGTCCTGACTTTC. Amino acid sequence: CASSHLSQWHSGANVLTF.

This rearrangement joins TRBV5-4 to TRBJ2-7; the match to TRBD1 covers 8 bases. This CDR3 is 15 amino acids long. Germline V gene sequence: CDR1 SGHNT, CDR2 YYREEE (reference sequence). With V trimmed by 5 bases and J by 4 bases, 11 bases remained unmatched. CDR3 sequence reads: CASSQASGGYYEQYF. DNA for the CDR3: TGTGCCAGCAGTCAAGCCTCAGGGGGCTATTACGAGCAGTACTTC.

V is TRBV5-1 and J is TRBJ2-5; D remains unclear. V gave up 0 bases and J gave up 0 bases, with 12 bases separating them. The germline V gene has CDR1 SGHRS and CDR2 YFSETQ. This CDR3 is 16 amino acids long. DNA of the CDR3: TGCGCCAGCAGCTTGGACGGATACTACAACCAAGAGACCCAGTACTTC. Protein: CASSLDGYYNQETQYF.

CDR3 loop: CASSDGTGGTAFF. CDR3 in DNA: TGTGCCAGCAGCGACGGGACAGGAGGGACGGCTTTCTTT. V gene TRBV9 combines with J gene TRBJ1-1, with 8 bases fitting TRBD1. The junction had 9 bases not matched to a gene; V was cut back by 3 bases and J by 11 bases. The CDR3 loop spans 13 amino acids. CDR1 is SGDLS and CDR2 is YYNGEE in the germline V gene. Supplemented by reference TRBV9 and TRBJ1-1, the full variable domain reads DSGVTQTPKHLITATGQRVTLRCSPRSGDLSVYWYQQSLDQGLQFLIQYYNGEERAKGNILERFSAQQFPDLHSELNLSSLELGDSALYFCASSDGTGGTAFFGQGTRLTVV.

This clone was seen a few times. J is TRBJ1-2 and V is TRBV2, with 8 bases that match TRBD1. This CDR3 spans 14 amino acids. CDR1 and CDR2 (germline): SNHLY, FYNNEI. V was pared by 6 bases and J by 12 bases, with 15 bases of the junction left unmatched. The CDR3 bases are TGTGCCAGCAGGCCCGGACAGACAGGGGCTTACGACACCTTC. Protein sequence: CASRPGQTGAYDTF. The full variable domain, completed using reference TRBV2 and TRBJ1-2, is EPEVTQTPSHQVTQMGQEVILRCVPISNHLYFYWYRQILGQKVEFLVSFYNNEISEKSEIFDDQFSVERPDGSNFTLKIRSTKLEDSAMYFCASRPGQTGAYDTFGSGTRLTVV.

This clone was seen a few times. The chain has TRBV5-4 and TRBJ2-7, with D possibly TRBD2 on 6 matching bases. Germline V gene lookup returns CDR1 SGHNT and CDR2 YYREEE (reference sequence). CDR3 size: 13 residues. V was shortened by 9 bases and J by 0 bases, with 13 bases between the two germline ends. This CDR3 is CATGGIDSYEQYF. Here the CDR3 DNA reads TGTGCCACCGGAGGGATTGACTCCTACGAGCAGTACTTC.

The V call is TRBV7-3, the J call TRBJ2-1, with 9 bases matching TRBD2. The germline CDR1 and CDR2 sequences are SGHTA and FQGTGA. This CDR3 region has 15 residues. J lost 9 bases, V lost 3 bases, and 9 bases had no gene match. The CDR3 sequence is CASSFLVAGVPEQFF. CDR3 nucleotides: TGTGCCAGCAGCTTTCTGGTAGCGGGAGTTCCTGAGCAGTTCTTC.

The genes are TRBV9 and TRBJ1-6, with a weak D call TRBD1 (6 bases). CDR1 SGDLS and CDR2 YYNGEE come from the germline V gene. The V end was cut by 0 bases, the J end by 5 bases, with 12 bases between. The CDR3 extends over 16 amino acids. The CDR3 spells CASSVAPNRDNSPLHF. CDR3 sequence (DNA): TGTGCCAGCAGCGTAGCACCTAACAGGGATAATTCACCCCTCCACTTT.